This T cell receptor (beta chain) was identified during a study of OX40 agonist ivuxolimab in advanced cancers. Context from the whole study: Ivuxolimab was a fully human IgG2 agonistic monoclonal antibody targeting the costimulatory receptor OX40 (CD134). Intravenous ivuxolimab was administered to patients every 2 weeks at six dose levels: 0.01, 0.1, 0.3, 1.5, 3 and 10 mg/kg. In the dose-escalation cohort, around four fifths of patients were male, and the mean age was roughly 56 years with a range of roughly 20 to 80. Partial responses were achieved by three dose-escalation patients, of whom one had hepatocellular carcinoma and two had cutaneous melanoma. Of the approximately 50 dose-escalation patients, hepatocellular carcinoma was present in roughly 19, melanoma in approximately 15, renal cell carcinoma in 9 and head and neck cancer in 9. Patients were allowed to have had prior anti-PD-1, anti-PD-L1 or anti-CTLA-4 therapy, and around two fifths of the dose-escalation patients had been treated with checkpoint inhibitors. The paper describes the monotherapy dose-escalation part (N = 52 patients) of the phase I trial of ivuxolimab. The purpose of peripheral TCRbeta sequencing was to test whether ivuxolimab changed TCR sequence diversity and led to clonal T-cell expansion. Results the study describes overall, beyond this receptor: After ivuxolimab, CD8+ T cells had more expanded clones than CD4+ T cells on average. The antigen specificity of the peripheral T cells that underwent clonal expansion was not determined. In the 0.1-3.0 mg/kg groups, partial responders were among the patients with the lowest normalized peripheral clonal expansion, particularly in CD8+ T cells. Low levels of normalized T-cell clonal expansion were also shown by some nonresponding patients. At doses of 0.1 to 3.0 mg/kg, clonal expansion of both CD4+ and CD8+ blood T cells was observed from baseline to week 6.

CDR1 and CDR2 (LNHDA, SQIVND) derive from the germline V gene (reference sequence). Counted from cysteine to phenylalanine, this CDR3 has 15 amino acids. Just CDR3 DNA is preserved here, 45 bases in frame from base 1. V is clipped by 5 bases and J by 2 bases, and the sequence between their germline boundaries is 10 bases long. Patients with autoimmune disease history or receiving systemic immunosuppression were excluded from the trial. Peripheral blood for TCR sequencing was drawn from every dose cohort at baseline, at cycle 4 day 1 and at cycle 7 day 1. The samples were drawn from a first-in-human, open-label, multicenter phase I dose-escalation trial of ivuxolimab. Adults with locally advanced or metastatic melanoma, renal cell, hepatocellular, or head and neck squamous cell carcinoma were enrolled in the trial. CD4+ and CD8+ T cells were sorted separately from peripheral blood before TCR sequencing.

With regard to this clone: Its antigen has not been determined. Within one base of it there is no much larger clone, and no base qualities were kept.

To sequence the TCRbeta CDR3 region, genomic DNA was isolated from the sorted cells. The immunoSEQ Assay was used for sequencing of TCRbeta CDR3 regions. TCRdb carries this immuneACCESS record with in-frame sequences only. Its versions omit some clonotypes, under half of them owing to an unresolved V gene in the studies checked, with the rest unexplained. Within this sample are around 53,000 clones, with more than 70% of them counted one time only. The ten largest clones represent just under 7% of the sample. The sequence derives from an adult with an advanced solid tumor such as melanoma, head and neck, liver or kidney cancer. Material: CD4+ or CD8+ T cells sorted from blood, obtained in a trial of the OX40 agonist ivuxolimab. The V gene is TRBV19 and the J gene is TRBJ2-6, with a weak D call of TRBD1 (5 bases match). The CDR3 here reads CASSARAPGANVLTF. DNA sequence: TGTGCCAGTAGTGCCAGGGCCCCTGGGGCCAACGTCCTGACTTTC. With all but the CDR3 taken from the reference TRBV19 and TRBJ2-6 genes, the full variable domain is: DGGITQSPKYLFRKEGQNVTLSCEQNLNHDAMYWYRQDPGQGLRLIYYSQIVNDFQKGDIAEGYSVSREKKESFPLTVTSAQKNPTAFYLCASSARAPGANVLTFGAGSRLTVL.